This T cell receptor (beta chain) was recorded in a study of Ad26.COV2.S vaccination and SARS-CoV-2 variants. Study-level background: Ad26.COV2.S shots went into the muscle once or twice, 56 days apart.

Treatment denoted: some 20 received Ad26.COV2.S at low or high dose, single or two shots; 5 received placebo; per-sample allocation not given. Sampling took place 63 days after the first vaccine or placebo injection. An 18-55-year-old adult in Boston served as donor. An Ad26 vector expressing Wuhan-strain SARS-CoV-2 spike constituted the vaccine. Study conclusions and caveats: Comparability of non-spike TCR breadth was observed across vaccine and placebo recipients.

This CDR3 spans 14 amino acids. Per the germline V gene, CDR1 is WSHSY and CDR2 is SAAADI. V lost 2 bases and J 2 bases, leaving 7 bases between the germline ends. The data were produced by immunoSEQ multiplex PCR, yet TCRdb's version contains in-frame clones alone and is incomplete. The top ten hold about 4% of the sample, which has approximately 420,000 clones, roughly 88% seen once. On this clone: No antigen is known for it.

The V and J genes are TRBV10-2 and TRBJ1-5; D gene ambiguous. The starting material was peripheral blood, obtained in a trial of Ad26.COV2.S vaccine versus placebo. This sequence was found in a person between 18 and 59 years old who received the Ad26.COV2.S COVID-19 vaccine or a placebo. The CDR3 region has the DNA TGCGCCAGCAGTGAGATTTATGGCAATCAGCCCCAGCATTTT. It codes for CASSEIYGNQPQHF.